This TCR beta chain is drawn from a study of regulatory T cells in long-lasting Graves disease. This clonotype appeared a few times. With iRepertoire HTBI primers and Arm-PCR of CDR3 regions, TCR beta libraries were built. TCRdb reprocessed the multiplex PCR reads with MiXCR, giving one entry per CDR3 protein. The profile shows about 310,000 distinct CDR3 sequences, 15% to 20% of them singletons. Germline CDR1 and CDR2: DFQATT and SNEGSKA (reference sequence). This CDR3 has 16 amino acids. The V and J ends lost 3 bases and 9 bases, in that order; junction bases with no gene match: 9. The time point was: newly diagnosed GD, antithyroid drugs for less than 3 months. Preparation of the TCR library used RNA extracted from PBMCs.

The clonotype was recovered from a female donor with Graves disease. Material: peripheral blood mononuclear cells (PBMCs), obtained at new diagnosis, from a patient treated with antithyroid drugs. V usage is TRBV20-1 and J usage is TRBJ2-1; 15 nucleotides match TRBD2. The CDR3 coding sequence is TGCAGTGCTAGGGGACTAGCGGGAGGCGGAAGACGTGAGCAGTTCTTC. This sequence encodes CSARGLAGGGRREQFF.